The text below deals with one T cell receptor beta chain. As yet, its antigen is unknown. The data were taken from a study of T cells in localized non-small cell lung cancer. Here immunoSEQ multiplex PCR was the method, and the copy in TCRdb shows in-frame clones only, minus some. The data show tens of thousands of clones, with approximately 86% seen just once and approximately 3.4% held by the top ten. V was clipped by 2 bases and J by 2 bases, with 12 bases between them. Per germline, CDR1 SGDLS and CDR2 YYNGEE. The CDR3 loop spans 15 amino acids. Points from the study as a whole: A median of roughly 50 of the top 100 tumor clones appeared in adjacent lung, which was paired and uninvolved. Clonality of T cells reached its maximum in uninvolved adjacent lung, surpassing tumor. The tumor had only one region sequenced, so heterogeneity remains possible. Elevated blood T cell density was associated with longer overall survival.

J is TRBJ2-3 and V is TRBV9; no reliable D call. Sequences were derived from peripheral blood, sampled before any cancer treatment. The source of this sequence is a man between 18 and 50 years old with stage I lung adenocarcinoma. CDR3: CASSVSEPNTDTQYF. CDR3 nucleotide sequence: TGTGCCAGCAGCGTCTCCGAACCGAACACAGATACGCAGTATTTT.